Listed below are T cell receptor beta chains from one sample, sequenced in a study of blood T cell repertoires in COVID-19. TCRdb's table, derived via immunoSEQ multiplex PCR, lists solely in-frame clones and lacks some. Of about 130,000 clones in the sample, approximately 84% are singletons; the top ten hold 9.5% to 15%. Sequences were obtained from peripheral blood. The receptors come from a woman aged 55-69 years with acute or convalescent COVID-19. Each CDR3 is given with its conserved first and last residue. Fields, in order: V gene, clone size, J gene, D gene, CDR3 protein, CDR3 DNA. A D gene is named only where the DNA matches it firmly. Expanded clones are given a class, and other clones once, few, many or no size at all.

>TRBV2|.|TRBJ1-6|.
CASREQSESPLHF
TGTGCCAGCAGGGAACAATCGGAGTCACCCCTCCACTTT
>TRBV7-3|.|TRBJ1-2|.
CASSLNGRWGHGYTF
TGTGCCAGCAGCTTAAATGGACGGTGGGGCCACGGCTACACCTTC
>TRBV5-5|few|TRBJ1-5|.
CASSLDMSYRGQHF
TGTGCCAGCAGCCTGGACATGTCCTACCGGGGCCAGCATTTT
>TRBV7-8|.|TRBJ2-3|TRBD2
CASSSSSGGPDTQYF
TGTGCCAGCAGCTCTTCCTCGGGGGGGCCAGATACGCAGTATTTT
>TRBV6-5|.|TRBJ1-5|.
CASSYSRGDQPQHF
TGTGCCAGCAGTTACTCAAGGGGCGATCAGCCCCAGCATTTT
>TRBV12-5|.|TRBJ1-1|TRBD1
CASGLVRGRAEAFF
TGTGCTAGTGGTTTGGTAAGGGGGCGCGCTGAAGCTTTCTTT
>TRBV19|.|TRBJ1-6|.
CASRIQGINSPLHF
TGTGCCAGTAGGATACAGGGTATCAATTCACCCCTCCACTTT
>TRBV7-2|.|TRBJ2-5|TRBD2
CASSLDSGDTRETQYF
TGTGCCAGCAGCTTAGATAGCGGGGATACTCGGGAGACCCAGTACTTC
>TRBV27|.|TRBJ1-2|.
CASSPQGNGYTF
TGTGCCAGCAGTCCCCAGGGGAACGGCTACACCTTC
>TRBV30|.|TRBJ2-2|TRBD2
CAWSRTSPGELFF
TGTGCCTGGAGCCGGACTAGTCCCGGGGAGCTGTTTTTT
>TRBV9|.|TRBJ1-5|.
CASSGLGGQPQHF
TGTGCCAGCAGCGGACTGGGAGGTCAGCCCCAGCATTTT
>TRBV19|.|TRBJ1-5|TRBD1
CASSIRTGGFNQPQHF
TGTGCCAGTAGTATCCGGACAGGGGGGTTCAATCAGCCCCAGCATTTT
>TRBV10-3|.|TRBJ1-1|TRBD1
CAISGDRATEAFF
TGTGCCATCAGTGGGGACAGGGCGACTGAAGCTTTCTTT
>TRBV29-1|.|TRBJ2-5|TRBD1
CSVDRAGGLRETQYF
TGCAGCGTTGATAGGGCAGGGGGCTTGAGAGAGACCCAGTACTTC
>TRBV7-8|.|TRBJ1-6|.
CASSLGMRVSPLHF
TGTGCCAGCAGTCTGGGGATGAGGGTATCACCCCTCCACTTT
>TRBV19|.|TRBJ1-1|TRBD1
CASSVGTGTEAFF
TGTGCCAGTAGTGTCGGGACAGGGACTGAAGCTTTCTTT